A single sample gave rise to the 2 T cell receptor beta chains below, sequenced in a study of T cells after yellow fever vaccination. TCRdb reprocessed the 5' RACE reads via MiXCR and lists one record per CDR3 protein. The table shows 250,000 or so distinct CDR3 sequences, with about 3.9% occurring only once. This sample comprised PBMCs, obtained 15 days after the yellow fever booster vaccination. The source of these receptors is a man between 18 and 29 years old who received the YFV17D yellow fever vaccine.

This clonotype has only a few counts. CDR3 in amino acids: CASSSRDHEQYV. DNA of the CDR3: TGTGCCAGCAGTTCTCGGGACCACGAGCAGTACGTC. The chain has TRBV28 and TRBJ2-7, with D perhaps matching TRBD1 or TRBD2 (5 bases each). The CDR3 runs to 12 residues. Between the trimmed V and J ends, which lost 4 bases and 5 bases, there was a span of 9 bases. Germline-derived CDR1 and CDR2 are MDHEN and SYDVKM.

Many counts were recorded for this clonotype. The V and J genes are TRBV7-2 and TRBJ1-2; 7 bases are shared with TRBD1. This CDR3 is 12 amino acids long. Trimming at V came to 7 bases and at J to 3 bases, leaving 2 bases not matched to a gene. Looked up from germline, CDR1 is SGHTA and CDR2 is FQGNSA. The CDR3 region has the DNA TGTGCCAGCAACGGACAGGACTATGGCTACACCTTC. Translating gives CASNGQDYGYTF.